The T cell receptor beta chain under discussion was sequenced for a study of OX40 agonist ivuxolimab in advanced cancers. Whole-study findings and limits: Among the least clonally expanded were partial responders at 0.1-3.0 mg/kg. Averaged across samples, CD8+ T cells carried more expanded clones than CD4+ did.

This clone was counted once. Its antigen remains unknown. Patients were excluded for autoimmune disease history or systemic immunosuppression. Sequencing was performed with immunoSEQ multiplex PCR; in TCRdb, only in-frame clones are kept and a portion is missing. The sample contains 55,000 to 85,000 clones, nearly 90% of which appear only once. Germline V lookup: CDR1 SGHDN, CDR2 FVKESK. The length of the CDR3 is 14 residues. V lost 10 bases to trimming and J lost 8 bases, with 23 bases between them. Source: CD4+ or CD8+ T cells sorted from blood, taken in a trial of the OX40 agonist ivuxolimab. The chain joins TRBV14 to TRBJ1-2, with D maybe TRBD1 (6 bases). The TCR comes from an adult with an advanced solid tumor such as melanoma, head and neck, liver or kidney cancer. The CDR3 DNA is TGTGCCACCTCACGTACAGGGCTAACCCAAGGCTACACCTTC. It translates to CATSRTGLTQGYTF.